This T cell receptor (beta chain) was retrieved from a study of cytomegalovirus exposure and HLA in healthy donors. 13 Jbeta primers and 60 Vbeta primers were used for the PCR. Clones were read by immunoSEQ multiplex PCR, and TCRdb kept only the in-frame ones, dropping some. Among approximately 50,000 clones listed, 80% were seen once. The V gene end was trimmed by 3 bases and the J gene end by 0 bases; junction bases not matched to a gene: 7. Germline V gene data show CDR1 as SGHRS and CDR2 as YFSETQ. The CDR3 runs to 16 residues. This chain connects TRBV5-1 to TRBJ1-1; 8 bases are shared with TRBD1. The sequence was obtained from a man aged 25-45 years in good health and CMV-seropositive. Material for sequencing was PBMCs. The CDR3 sequence is CASSSTRTGMNTEAFF. CDR3 sequence (DNA): TGCGCCAGCAGCTCAACTCGGACAGGGATGAACACTGAAGCTTTCTTT.